This T cell receptor beta chain was retrieved from a study of post-analysis software for immune sequencing data (dated by TCRdb to the mid-2010s). General notes on the study: The recorded disease courses included relapsing-remitting, secondary progressive and progressive-relapsing multiple sclerosis, and some patients had no subtype annotation. Patient repertoires were compared against about a dozen previously published healthy control repertoires from donors aged roughly 6 to 25 years. A subset of samples was prepared in parallel using single-end sample barcoding, then pooled and co-amplified after Illumina adapter ligation. Results the study describes overall, beyond this receptor: Multiple sclerosis patients had significantly lower normalized Chao1 diversity than controls, a result that suggests substantial peripheral T-cell clonal expansion. The multiple sclerosis patient group was slightly younger than the control group. Patients showed significantly higher frequencies than controls for a handful of TRBV segments, among them TRBV5-6, TRBV5-1 and TRBV20-1. Strong co-clustering of samples prepared in the same batch was shown by direct clustering with F measure, prompting a batch-effect correction.

To demonstrate the VDJtools post-analysis software, TCR beta repertoires were profiled from the peripheral blood of about a dozen young patients with multiple sclerosis. The multiple sclerosis patients were children and adolescents between roughly 6 and 17 years of age. Details on this clonotype: The target of this receptor is not known. Per-nucleotide qualities are absent, and no much larger clonotype sits a single base away.

V is cut by 6 bases and J by 0 bases, and the space between the germline ends is 12 bases. Looking up the germline V gene yields CDR1 SNHLY and CDR2 FYNNEI. Spanning cysteine to phenylalanine, the CDR3 consists of 15 amino acids. Solely the CDR3 DNA is kept, with 45 bases framed from the first base. The receptor library was made with PCR. These reads were obtained on an Illumina HiSeq 2500. Unique molecular identifiers were incorporated into TCR beta cDNA libraries to reduce PCR and sequencing biases. Every 1 to 10 million input T cells yielded 500,000 or so cDNA molecules, meaning each molecule approximated one T cell. The patient libraries were prepared and sequenced using the same protocol as the earlier healthy control dataset. Samples belonging to the same batch were prepared together, multiplexed and sequenced on a shared HiSeq lane. Turning to the authors' computational methods: Raw barcoded reads were processed with MIGEC, and single-read molecular identifier groups were discarded before consensus assembly and CDR3 extraction. VDJtools was used for post-analysis of the clonotype tables, with diversity normalized by down-sampling every dataset to the smallest sample size. Repertoire overlap clustering matched CDR3 amino acid but not nucleotide sequences to correct batch-related cross-sample contamination. TCRdb itself trimmed the public reads at Q25 with fastp, ran MiXCR and retained productive beta chains. Entries that share a CDR3 protein sequence are merged under the most common genes and DNA. TCRdb's processing, not the authors' own work, is the source of the V and J calls. The sample table shows roughly 730,000 distinct CDR3 sequences, and approximately 30% are seen once. Approximately 0.55% of the sample belongs to the ten largest clones.

The sample comprised blood. The sequence came from a girl aged 5-17 years with multiple sclerosis. The sequence joins TRBV2 to TRBJ2-4; the D segment cannot be called with confidence. CDR3 loop: CASSFQVLAKNIQYF. At the DNA level, the sequence is TGTGCCAGCAGCTTTCAAGTTCTAGCCAAAAACATTCAGTACTTC.